Following are 2 T cell receptor beta chains from one sample sequenced in a study of T cells in Graves' hyperthyroidism and ophthalmopathy (dated by TCRdb to about 2019). Library construction relied on multiplex PCR. The listed sequencing device is Illumina HiSeq 2000. The TCR beta CDR3 regions were amplified from RNA transcripts. A first-round RT-PCR of the TCR CDR3 used the HTBI primer set with the Qiagen OneStep RT-PCR kit. The public reads were reprocessed in TCRdb via fastp at Q25 and MiXCR, keeping in-frame beta chains. Each record represents a unique CDR3 protein, reported with the most common genes and DNA among its rows. The sample data list around 350,000 distinct CDR3 sequences, and about 15% of these were observed just once. The leading ten clones occupy under 25% of the sample. Source material: blood. These receptors were taken from a woman aged 55-69 years with Graves' ophthalmopathy.

The V gene is TRBV28, the J gene TRBJ2-5, with D perhaps matching TRBD2 (6 bases). Trimming removed 4 bases at V and 5 bases at J, with 17 bases between. The CDR3 is 15 residues long. The germline V gene has CDR1 MDHEN and CDR2 SYDVKM. The CDR3 sequence is CASSSPAGSGETQYF. The CDR3 nucleotides are TGTGCCAGCAGTTCCCCTGCGGGATCCGGGGAGACCCAGTACTTC.

This clonotype occurred many times. The chain has TRBV5-1 and TRBJ1-5, with D possibly TRBD1 on 5 matching bases. The CDR3 totals 15 residues. V was cut by 4 bases and J by 0 bases, with 11 bases left in between. Germline V gene lookup returns CDR1 SGHRS and CDR2 YFSETQ. CDR3 in amino acids: CASSEGGDSNQPQHF. The CDR3 DNA reads TGCGCCAGCAGCGAAGGAGGGGATAGCAATCAGCCCCAGCATTTT. The full variable domain, completed using reference TRBV5-1 and TRBJ1-5, is KAGVTQTPRYLIKTRGQQVTLSCSPISGHRSVSWYQQTPGQGLQFLFEYFSETQRNKGNFPGRFSGRQFSNSRSEMNVSTLELGDSALYLCASSEGGDSNQPQHFGDGTRLSIL.